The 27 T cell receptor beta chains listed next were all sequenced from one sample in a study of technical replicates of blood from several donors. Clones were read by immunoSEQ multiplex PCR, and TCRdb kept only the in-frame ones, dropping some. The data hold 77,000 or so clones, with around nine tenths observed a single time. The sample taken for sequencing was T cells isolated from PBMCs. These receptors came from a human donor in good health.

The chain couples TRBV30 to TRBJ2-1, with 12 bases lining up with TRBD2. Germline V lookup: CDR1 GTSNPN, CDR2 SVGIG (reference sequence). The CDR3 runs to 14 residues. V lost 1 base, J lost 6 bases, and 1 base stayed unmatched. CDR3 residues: CAWSGLAGANEQFF. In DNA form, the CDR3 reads TGTGCCTGGAGTGGACTAGCGGGAGCCAATGAGCAGTTCTTC. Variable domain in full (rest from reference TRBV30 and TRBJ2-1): SQTIHQWPATLVQPVGSPLSLECTVEGTSNPNLYWYRQAAGRGLQLLFYSVGIGQISSEVPQNLSASRPQDRQFILSSKKLLLSDSGFYLCAWSGLAGANEQFFGPGTRLTVL.

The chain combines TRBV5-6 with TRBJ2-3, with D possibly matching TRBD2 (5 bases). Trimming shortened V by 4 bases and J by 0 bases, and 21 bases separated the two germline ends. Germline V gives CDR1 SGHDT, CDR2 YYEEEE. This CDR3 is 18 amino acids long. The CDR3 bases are TGTGCCAGCAGCGGAAGGACTGGCCGCCCGTCTAGCACAGATACGCAGTATTTT. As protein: CASSGRTGRPSSTDTQYF. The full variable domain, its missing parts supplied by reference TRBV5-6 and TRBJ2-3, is DAGVTQSPTHLIKTRGQQVTLRCSPKSGHDTVSWYQQALGQGPQFIFQYYEEEERQRGNFPDRFSGHQFPNYSSELNVNALLLGDSALYLCASSGRTGRPSSTDTQYFGPGTRLTVL.

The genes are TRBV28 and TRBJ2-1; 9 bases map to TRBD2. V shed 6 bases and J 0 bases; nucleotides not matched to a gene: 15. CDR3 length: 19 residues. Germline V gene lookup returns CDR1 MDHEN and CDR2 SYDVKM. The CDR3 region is CASSWENGLAPSSYNEQFF. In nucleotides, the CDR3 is TGTGCCAGCAGCTGGGAAAATGGACTAGCGCCATCCTCCTACAATGAGCAGTTCTTC.

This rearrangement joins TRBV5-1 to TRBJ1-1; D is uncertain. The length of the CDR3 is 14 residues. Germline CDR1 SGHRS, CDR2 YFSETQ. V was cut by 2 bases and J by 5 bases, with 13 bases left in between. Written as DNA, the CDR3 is TGCGCCAGCAGCTTAAACCCGGGAGAAACTGAAGCTTTCTTT. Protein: CASSLNPGETEAFF.

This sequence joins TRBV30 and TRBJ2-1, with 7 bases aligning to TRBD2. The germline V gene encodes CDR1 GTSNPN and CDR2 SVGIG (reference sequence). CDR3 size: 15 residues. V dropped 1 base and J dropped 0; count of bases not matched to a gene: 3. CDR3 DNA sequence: TGTGCCTGGAGTGGGTCTAGCGGCTCCTACAATGAGCAGTTCTTC. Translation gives CAWSGSSGSYNEQFF. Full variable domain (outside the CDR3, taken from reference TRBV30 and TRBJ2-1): SQTIHQWPATLVQPVGSPLSLECTVEGTSNPNLYWYRQAAGRGLQLLFYSVGIGQISSEVPQNLSASRPQDRQFILSSKKLLLSDSGFYLCAWSGSSGSYNEQFFGPGTRLTVL.

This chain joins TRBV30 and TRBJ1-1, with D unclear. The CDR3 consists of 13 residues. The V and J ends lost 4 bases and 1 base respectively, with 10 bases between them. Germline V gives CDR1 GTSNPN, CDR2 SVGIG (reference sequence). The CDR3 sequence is CAWTGITNTEAFF. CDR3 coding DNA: TGTGCCTGGACCGGGATCACGAACACTGAAGCTTTCTTT.

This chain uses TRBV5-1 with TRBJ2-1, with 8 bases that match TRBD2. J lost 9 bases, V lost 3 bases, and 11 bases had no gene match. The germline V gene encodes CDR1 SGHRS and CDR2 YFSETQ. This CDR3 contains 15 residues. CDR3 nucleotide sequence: TGCGCCAGCAGCTCAGCGGGGGCCCTCCAGGGTGAGCAGTTCTTC. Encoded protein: CASSSAGALQGEQFF.

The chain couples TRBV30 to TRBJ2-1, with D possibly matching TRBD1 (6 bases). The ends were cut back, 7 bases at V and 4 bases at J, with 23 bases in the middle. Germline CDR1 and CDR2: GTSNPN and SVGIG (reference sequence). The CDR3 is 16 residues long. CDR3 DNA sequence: TGTGCCTCACAGGCCCCCCAGGGGAGCCTGTACAATGAGCAGTTCTTC. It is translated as CASQAPQGSLYNEQFF. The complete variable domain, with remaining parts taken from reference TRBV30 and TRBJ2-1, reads SQTIHQWPATLVQPVGSPLSLECTVEGTSNPNLYWYRQAAGRGLQLLFYSVGIGQISSEVPQNLSASRPQDRQFILSSKKLLLSDSGFYLCASQAPQGSLYNEQFFGPGTRLTVL.

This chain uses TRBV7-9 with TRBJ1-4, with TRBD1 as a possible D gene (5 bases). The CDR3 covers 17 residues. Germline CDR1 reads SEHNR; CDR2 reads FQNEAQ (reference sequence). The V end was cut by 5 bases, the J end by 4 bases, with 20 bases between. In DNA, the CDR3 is TGTGCCAGCAGCCTCCCCACGAAAGGGGCCGATAATGAAAAACTGTTTTTT. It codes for CASSLPTKGADNEKLFF.

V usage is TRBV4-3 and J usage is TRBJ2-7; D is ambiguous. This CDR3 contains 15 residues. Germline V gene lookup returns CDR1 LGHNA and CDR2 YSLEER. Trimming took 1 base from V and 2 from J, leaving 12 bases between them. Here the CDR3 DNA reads TGCGCCAGCAGCCAAGTGAGGATCGAGCCCTACGAGCAGTACTTC. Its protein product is CASSQVRIEPYEQYF.

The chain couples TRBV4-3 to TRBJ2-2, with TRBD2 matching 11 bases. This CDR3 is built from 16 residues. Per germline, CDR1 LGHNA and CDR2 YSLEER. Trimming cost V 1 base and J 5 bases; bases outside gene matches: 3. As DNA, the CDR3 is TGCGCCAGCAGCCAAGGCCTAGCGGGAGGAACCGGGGAGCTGTTTTTT. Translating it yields CASSQGLAGGTGELFF.

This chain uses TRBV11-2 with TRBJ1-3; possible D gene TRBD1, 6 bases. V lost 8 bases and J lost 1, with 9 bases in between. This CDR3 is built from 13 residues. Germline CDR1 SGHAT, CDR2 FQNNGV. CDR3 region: CASERGSGNTIYF. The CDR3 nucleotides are TGTGCCAGCGAAAGGGGGTCTGGAAACACCATATATTTT.

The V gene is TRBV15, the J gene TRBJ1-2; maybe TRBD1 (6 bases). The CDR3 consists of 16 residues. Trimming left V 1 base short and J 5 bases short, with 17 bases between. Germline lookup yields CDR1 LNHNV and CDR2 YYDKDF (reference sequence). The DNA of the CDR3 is TGTGCCACCAGCAGAGGGGGCCAGGGGATAGGGTATGGCTACACCTTC. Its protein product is CATSRGGQGIGYGYTF.

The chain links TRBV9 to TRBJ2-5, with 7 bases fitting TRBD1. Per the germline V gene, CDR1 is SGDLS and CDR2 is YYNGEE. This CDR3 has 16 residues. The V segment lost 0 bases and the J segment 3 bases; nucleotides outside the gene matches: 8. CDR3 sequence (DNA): TGTGCCAGCAGCGTAGGGTACACAGGGGCCGAAGAGACCCAGTACTTC. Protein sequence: CASSVGYTGAEETQYF.

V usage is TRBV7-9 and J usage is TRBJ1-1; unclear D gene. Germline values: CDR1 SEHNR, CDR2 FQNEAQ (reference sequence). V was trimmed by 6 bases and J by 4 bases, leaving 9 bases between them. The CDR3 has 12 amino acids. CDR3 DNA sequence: TGTGCCAGCAGGTACCGGAGCACTGAAGCTTTCTTT. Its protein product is CASRYRSTEAFF.

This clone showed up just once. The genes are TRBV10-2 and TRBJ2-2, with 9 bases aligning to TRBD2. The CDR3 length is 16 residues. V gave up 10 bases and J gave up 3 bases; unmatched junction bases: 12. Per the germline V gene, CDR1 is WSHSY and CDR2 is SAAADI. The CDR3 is CATPASSGKDTGELFF. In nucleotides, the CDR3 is TGCGCCACCCCTGCTTCTAGCGGGAAGGACACCGGGGAGCTGTTTTTT.

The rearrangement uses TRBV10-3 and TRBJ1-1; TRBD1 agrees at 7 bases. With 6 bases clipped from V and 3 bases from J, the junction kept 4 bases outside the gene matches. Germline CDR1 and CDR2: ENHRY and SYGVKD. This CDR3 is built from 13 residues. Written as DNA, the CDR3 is TGTGCCATCAGATCTACAGGGGACACTGAAGCTTTCTTT. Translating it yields CAIRSTGDTEAFF.

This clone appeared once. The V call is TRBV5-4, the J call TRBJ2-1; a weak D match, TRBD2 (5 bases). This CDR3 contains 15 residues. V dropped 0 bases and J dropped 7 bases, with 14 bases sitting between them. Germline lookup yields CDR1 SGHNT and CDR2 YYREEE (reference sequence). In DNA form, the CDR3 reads TGTGCCAGCAGCTTGGTTGGGAGCTGGGTGAATGAGCAGTTCTTC. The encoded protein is CASSLVGSWVNEQFF.

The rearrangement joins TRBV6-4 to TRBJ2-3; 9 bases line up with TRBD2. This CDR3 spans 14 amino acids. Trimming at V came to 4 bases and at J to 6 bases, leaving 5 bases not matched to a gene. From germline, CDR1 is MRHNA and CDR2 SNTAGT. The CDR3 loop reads CASSVSAGGDTQYF. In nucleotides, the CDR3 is TGTGCCAGCAGTGTCAGCGCGGGGGGGGATACGCAGTATTTT.

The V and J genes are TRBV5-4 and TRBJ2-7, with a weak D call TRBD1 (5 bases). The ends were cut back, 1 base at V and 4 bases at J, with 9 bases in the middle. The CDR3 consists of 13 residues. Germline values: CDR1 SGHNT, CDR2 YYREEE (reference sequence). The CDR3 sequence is CASSLSRAYEQYF. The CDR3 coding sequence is TGTGCCAGCAGCTTGTCCAGGGCGTACGAGCAGTACTTC.

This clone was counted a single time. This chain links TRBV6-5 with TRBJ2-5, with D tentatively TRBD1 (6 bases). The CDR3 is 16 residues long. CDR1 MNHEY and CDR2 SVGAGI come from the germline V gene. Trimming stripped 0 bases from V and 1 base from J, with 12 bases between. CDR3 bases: TGTGCCAGCAGTTACTCGGGGGCCCAGGTCCAAGAGACCCAGTACTTC. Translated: CASSYSGAQVQETQYF.

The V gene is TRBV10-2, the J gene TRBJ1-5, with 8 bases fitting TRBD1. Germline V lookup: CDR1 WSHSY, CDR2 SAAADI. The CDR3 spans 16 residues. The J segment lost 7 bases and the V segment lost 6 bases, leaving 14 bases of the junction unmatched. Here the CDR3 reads CASRQGGIGVSQPQHF. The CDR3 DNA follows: TGCGCCAGCAGACAGGGGGGGATTGGGGTTAGCCAGCCCCAGCATTTT.

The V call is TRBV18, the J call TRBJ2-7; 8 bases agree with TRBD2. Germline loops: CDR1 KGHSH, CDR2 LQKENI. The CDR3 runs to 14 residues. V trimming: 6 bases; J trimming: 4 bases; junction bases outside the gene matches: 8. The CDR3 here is CASSPIAGMYEQYF. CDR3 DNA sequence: TGTGCCAGCTCCCCAATAGCGGGAATGTACGAGCAGTACTTC.

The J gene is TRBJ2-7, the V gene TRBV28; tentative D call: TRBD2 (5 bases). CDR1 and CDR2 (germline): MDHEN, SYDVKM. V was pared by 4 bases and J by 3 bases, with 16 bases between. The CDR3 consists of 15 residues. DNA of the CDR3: TGTGCCAGCAGTTCTACCAGCGACCGGGGCTACGAGCAGTACTTC. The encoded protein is CASSSTSDRGYEQYF.

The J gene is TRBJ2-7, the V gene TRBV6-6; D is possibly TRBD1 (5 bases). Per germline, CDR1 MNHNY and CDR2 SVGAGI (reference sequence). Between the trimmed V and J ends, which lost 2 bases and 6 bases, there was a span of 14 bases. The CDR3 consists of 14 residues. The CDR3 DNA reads TGTGCCAGCAGTTACATATCAGGGTCTGGCGAGCAGTACTTC. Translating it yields CASSYISGSGEQYF.

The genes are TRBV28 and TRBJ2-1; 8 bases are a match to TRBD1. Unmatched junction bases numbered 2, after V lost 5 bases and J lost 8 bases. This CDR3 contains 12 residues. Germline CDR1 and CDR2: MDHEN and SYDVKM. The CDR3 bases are TGTGCCAGCAGTCAGGGGGCCGATGAGCAGTTCTTC. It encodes CASSQGADEQFF. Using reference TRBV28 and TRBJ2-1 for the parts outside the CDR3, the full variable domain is DVKVTQSSRYLVKRTGEKVFLECVQDMDHENMFWYRQDPGLGLRLIYFSYDVKMKEKGDIPEGYSVSREKKERFSLILESASTNQTSMYLCASSQGADEQFFGPGTRLTVL.

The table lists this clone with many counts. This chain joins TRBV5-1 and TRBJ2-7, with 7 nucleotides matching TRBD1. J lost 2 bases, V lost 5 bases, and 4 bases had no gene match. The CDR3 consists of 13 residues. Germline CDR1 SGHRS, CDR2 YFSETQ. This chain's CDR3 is CASSEGTAYEQYF. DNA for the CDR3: TGCGCCAGCAGTGAAGGGACAGCCTACGAGCAGTACTTC.